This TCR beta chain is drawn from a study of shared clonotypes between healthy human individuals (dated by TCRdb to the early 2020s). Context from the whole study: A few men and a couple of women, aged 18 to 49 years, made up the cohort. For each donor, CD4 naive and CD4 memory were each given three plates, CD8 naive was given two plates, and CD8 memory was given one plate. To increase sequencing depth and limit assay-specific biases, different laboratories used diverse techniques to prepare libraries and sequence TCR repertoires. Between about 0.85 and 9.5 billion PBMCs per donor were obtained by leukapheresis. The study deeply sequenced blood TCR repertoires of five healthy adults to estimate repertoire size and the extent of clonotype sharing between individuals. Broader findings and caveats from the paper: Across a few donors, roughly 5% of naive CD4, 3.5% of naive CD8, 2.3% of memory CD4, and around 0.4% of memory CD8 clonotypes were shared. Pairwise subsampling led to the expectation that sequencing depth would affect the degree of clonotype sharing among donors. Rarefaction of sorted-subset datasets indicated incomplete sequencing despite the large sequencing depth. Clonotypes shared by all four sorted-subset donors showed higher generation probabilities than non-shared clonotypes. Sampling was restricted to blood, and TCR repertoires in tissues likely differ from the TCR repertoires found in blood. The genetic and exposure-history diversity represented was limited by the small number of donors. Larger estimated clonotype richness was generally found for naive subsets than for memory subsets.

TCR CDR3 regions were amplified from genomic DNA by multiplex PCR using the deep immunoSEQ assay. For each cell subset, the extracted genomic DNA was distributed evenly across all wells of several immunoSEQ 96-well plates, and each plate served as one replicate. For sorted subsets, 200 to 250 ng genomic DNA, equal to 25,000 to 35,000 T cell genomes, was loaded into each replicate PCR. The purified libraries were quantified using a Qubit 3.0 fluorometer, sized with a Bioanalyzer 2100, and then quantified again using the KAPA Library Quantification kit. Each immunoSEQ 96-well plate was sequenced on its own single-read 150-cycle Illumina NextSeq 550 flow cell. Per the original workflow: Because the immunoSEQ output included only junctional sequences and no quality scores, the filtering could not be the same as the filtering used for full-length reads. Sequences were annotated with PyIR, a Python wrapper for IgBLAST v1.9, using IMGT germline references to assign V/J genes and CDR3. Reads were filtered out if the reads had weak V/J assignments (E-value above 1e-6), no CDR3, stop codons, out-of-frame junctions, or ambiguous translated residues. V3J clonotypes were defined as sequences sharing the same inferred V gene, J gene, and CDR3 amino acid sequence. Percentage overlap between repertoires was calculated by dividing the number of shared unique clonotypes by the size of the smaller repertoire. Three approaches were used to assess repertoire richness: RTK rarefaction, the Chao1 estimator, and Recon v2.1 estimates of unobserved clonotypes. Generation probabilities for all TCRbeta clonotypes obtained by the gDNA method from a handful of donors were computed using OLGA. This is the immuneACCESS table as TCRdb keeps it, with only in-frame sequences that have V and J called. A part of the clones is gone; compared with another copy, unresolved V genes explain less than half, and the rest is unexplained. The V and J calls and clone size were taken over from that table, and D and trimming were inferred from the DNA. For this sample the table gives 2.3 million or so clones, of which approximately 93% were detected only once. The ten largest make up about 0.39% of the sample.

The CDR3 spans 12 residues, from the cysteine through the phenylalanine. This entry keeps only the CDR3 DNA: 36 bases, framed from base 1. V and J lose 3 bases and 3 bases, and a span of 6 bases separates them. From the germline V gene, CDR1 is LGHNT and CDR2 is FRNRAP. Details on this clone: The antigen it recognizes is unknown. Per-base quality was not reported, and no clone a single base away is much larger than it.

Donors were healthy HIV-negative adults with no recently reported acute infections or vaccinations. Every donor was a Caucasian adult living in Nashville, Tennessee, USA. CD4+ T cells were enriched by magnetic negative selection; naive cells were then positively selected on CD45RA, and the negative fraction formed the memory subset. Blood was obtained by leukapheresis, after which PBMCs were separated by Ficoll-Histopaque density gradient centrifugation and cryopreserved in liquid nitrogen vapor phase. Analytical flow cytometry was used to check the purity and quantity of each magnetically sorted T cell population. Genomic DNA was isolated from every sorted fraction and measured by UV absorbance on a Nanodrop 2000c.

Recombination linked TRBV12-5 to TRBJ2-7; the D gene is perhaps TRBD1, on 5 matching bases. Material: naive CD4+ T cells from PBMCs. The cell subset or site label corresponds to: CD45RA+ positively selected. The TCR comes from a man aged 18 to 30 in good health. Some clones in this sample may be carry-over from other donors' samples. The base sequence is TGTGCTAGTGGTTTTGACAGCTACGAGCAGTACTTC. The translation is CASGFDSYEQYF.